The 8 T cell receptor beta chains listed next were all sequenced from one sample in a study of blood T cell repertoires in COVID-19. TCRdb's table, derived via immunoSEQ multiplex PCR, lists solely in-frame clones and lacks some. The sample shows 450,000 to 600,000 clones, roughly nine tenths of them seen only once. The specimen sequenced was PBMCs or T cells enriched from blood (not recorded which). The origin of the receptors is a woman in her late teens or twenties who had recovered from COVID-19.

This chain uses TRBV7-8 with TRBJ1-2; TRBD1 aligns across 7 bases. Germline CDR1 and CDR2: SGHVS and FQNEAQ. The CDR3 contains 18 residues. The V segment lost 1 base and the J segment 6 bases; nucleotides outside the gene matches: 17. The CDR3 reads CASSLDDGMNTGEDGYTF. CDR3 nucleotides: TGTGCCAGCAGCTTAGATGATGGGATGAACACAGGGGAGGATGGCTACACCTTC.

The chain recombines TRBV5-1 with TRBJ2-3; D is uncertain. This CDR3 spans 15 amino acids. From germline, CDR1 is SGHRS and CDR2 YFSETQ. Trimming left V 1 base short and J 6 bases short, with 15 bases between. DNA for the CDR3: TGCGCCAGCAGCTTGTACGACATGGATGAGGATACGCAGTATTTT. Its protein product is CASSLYDMDEDTQYF.

This clone was observed a few times. This chain connects TRBV19 to TRBJ1-6, with a tentative D call TRBD1 (5 bases). Between the trimmed V and J ends, which lost 8 bases and 5 bases, there was a span of 7 bases. The CDR3 has 12 amino acids. Germline V gene lookup returns CDR1 LNHDA and CDR2 SQIVND (reference sequence). CDR3 residues: CASQTDNSPLHF. CDR3 nucleotides: TGTGCCAGTCAGACAGATAATTCACCCCTCCACTTT.

The chain recombines TRBV4-2 with TRBJ1-2; 7 bases map to TRBD1. Germline values: CDR1 LGHNA, CDR2 YNFKEQ. The V and J ends lost 4 bases and 8 bases, in that order; junction bases with no gene match: 16. CDR3 length: 16 amino acids. The CDR3 protein is CASSPPGGGRMRGYTF. CDR3 nucleotide sequence: TGTGCCAGCAGCCCCCCAGGGGGTGGGAGAATGCGGGGCTACACCTTC.

V usage is TRBV30 and J usage is TRBJ1-3; no definite D call. The CDR3 runs to 11 residues. CDR1 is GTSNPN and CDR2 is SVGIG in the germline V gene (reference sequence). The germline V and J ends were trimmed by 4 bases and 3 bases, with 4 bases remaining between them. For the CDR3, the DNA is TGTGCCTGGAATTATGGAAACACCATATATTTT. Translation gives CAWNYGNTIYF.

The V and J genes are TRBV9 and TRBJ2-2, with D possibly being TRBD2 (7 bases). This CDR3 is 18 amino acids long. The V gene lost 0 bases and the J gene lost 0 bases, with 15 bases spanning the gap. The germline gives CDR1 SGDLS, CDR2 YYNGEE. The CDR3 is CASSVATGGYANTGELFF. The CDR3 DNA is TGTGCCAGCAGCGTAGCTACGGGGGGCTACGCGAACACCGGGGAGCTGTTTTTT.

The chain links TRBV18 to TRBJ2-1; 11 bases line up with TRBD2. The CDR3 extends over 18 amino acids. Germline V CDR1 and CDR2: KGHSH, LQKENI. J was trimmed by 0 bases and V by 5 bases; bases with no gene match: 9. The CDR3 DNA follows: TGTGCCAGCTCAAAGCTAGCGGGGGGACTTAGCTCCTACAATGAGCAGTTCTTC. Residues: CASSKLAGGLSSYNEQFF.

The sample holds a few counts of this clone. The chain carries TRBV2 and TRBJ2-7, with a tentative D call TRBD1 (5 bases). Per the germline V gene, CDR1 is SNHLY and CDR2 is FYNNEI. The CDR3 sequence is 14 residues long. Trimming shortened V by 3 bases and J by 6 bases, and 15 bases separated the two germline ends. CDR3 protein: CASSDPGISREQYF. In DNA form, the CDR3 reads TGTGCCAGCAGTGATCCAGGGATCTCACGCGAGCAGTACTTC.